A single sample is the source of the 25 T cell receptor beta chains below, sequenced in a study of response to subunit inactivated influenza vaccine. TCRdb processed the RT-PCR reads anew with MiXCR; each CDR3 protein has one entry. The profile shows around 540,000 distinct CDR3 sequences, roughly 10% of them singletons. The input for sequencing was PBMCs from blood, taken on the day of vaccination. The source is a man aged 45-65 years who received an inactivated influenza vaccine.

This clonotype came up many times. The V gene is TRBV4-1, the J gene TRBJ2-1, with 13 bases aligning to TRBD2. The CDR3 is 17 amino acids. Germline V gene data show CDR1 as MGHRA and CDR2 as YSYEKL. V trimming: 1 base; J trimming: 11 bases; junction bases outside the gene matches: 11. CDR3 in DNA: TGCGCCAGCAGCCAAGGGGCACTAGCGGGGGGGCGGGGTAAGCAGTTCTTC. Its translation is CASSQGALAGGRGKQFF.

This clonotype was recorded many times. This sequence joins TRBV28 and TRBJ2-7; 11 bases match TRBD2. Germline trimming cut 6 bases from V and 3 bases from J; bases unmatched to any gene: 4. The germline CDR1 and CDR2 sequences are MDHEN and SYDVKM. This CDR3 is built from 14 residues. The CDR3 DNA reads TGTGCCAGCAGCCAAACTAGCGGGGGCTACGAGCAGTACTTC. This gives the protein CASSQTSGGYEQYF.

The chain combines TRBV14 with TRBJ2-1; D is unclear. Between the trimmed V and J ends, which lost 0 bases and 2 bases, there was a span of 11 bases. The CDR3 has 16 amino acids. The germline gives CDR1 SGHDN, CDR2 FVKESK. The CDR3 nucleotides are TGTGCCAGCAGCCAAGATACGAGCGAGACCTACAATGAGCAGTTCTTC. Its protein product is CASSQDTSETYNEQFF.

The chain employs TRBV6-2 or TRBV6-3 and TRBJ2-1, with D maybe TRBD1 (5 bases). Germline V gene data show CDR1 as MNHEY and CDR2 as SVGEGT. V lost 7 bases to trimming and J lost 3 bases, with 13 bases between them. This CDR3 spans 14 amino acids. The CDR3 DNA reads as TGTGCCAGCACCGGACAAGATCGCTACAATGAGCAGTTCTTC. Protein: CASTGQDRYNEQFF.

This clonotype appeared a few times. The chain employs TRBV5-5 and TRBJ2-1, with TRBD2 as a possible D gene (7 bases). V lost 2 bases and J 3 bases, leaving 21 bases between the germline ends. Germline V gives CDR1 SGHKS, CDR2 YYEKEE (reference sequence). This CDR3 comprises 18 residues. This CDR3 is CASSFREGRGGNYNEQFF. The CDR3 DNA sequence: TGTGCCAGCAGCTTTCGAGAAGGAAGGGGGGGAAACTACAATGAGCAGTTCTTC. The entire variable domain, with the rest obtained from reference TRBV5-5 and TRBJ2-1, is as follows: DAGVTQSPTHLIKTRGQQVTLRCSPISGHKSVSWYQQVLGQGPQFIFQYYEKEERGRGNFPDRFSARQFPNYSSELNVNALLLGDSALYLCASSFREGRGGNYNEQFFGPGTRLTVL.

The V gene is TRBV7-2, the J gene TRBJ2-1, with 9 bases lining up with TRBD1. The CDR3 extends over 16 amino acids. Germline trimming cut 5 bases from V and 3 bases from J; bases unmatched to any gene: 8. The germline CDR1 and CDR2 sequences are SGHTA and FQGNSA. Written as DNA, the CDR3 is TGTGCCAGCAGCCCGGGACAGGGCTCGTACTACAATGAGCAGTTCTTC. Amino acid sequence: CASSPGQGSYYNEQFF. Full variable domain (missing parts from reference TRBV7-2 and TRBJ2-1): GAGVSQSPSNKVTEKGKDVELRCDPISGHTALYWYRQSLGQGLEFLIYFQGNSAPDKSGLPSDRFSAERTGGSVSTLTIQRTQQEDSAVYLCASSPGQGSYYNEQFFGPGTRLTVL.

The chain's CDR3 is CASSQVPGTVNQPQHF. CDR3 sequence (DNA): TGTGCCAGCAGCCAAGTTCCAGGGACGGTCAATCAGCCCCAGCATTTT. The V gene is TRBV4-2, the J gene TRBJ1-5; TRBD1 is a possible D gene (5 bases). The germline V and J ends were trimmed by 1 base and 3 bases, with 13 bases remaining between them. Germline CDR1 LGHNA, CDR2 YNFKEQ. The CDR3 is made up of 16 amino acids.

This clonotype has a count of ten or more. The gene calls are TRBV15 and TRBJ1-5, with D unclear. The CDR3 runs to 15 residues. V was clipped by 0 bases and J by 0 bases, with 6 bases between them. CDR1 and CDR2 (germline): LNHNV, YYDKDF (reference sequence). The CDR3 spells CATSRDKGSNQPQHF. CDR3 sequence (DNA): TGTGCCACCAGCAGAGATAAGGGTAGCAATCAGCCCCAGCATTTT.

This clonotype has a handful of counts. The chain employs TRBV7-2 and TRBJ1-2; D is ambiguous. Trimming removed 4 bases from V and 1 base from J, with 16 bases in between. Germline V lookup: CDR1 SGHTA, CDR2 FQGNSA. CDR3 length: 16 residues. In DNA form, the CDR3 reads TGTGCCAGCAGCTCCGGTGGACTTGGACTTAACTATGGCTACACCTTC. Its translation: CASSSGGLGLNYGYTF.

This clonotype came up a few times. The chain combines TRBV6-1 with TRBJ2-7, with D perhaps TRBD1 or TRBD2 (5 bases each). The CDR3 length is 14 residues. The V end lost 6 bases, the J end lost 4 bases, and 16 bases lay between the germline ends. Germline V gene lookup returns CDR1 MNHNS and CDR2 SASEGT. In nucleotides, the CDR3 is TGTGCCAGCAGAACACCGGGACCCCCATACGAGCAGTACTTC. Its translation is CASRTPGPPYEQYF.

This clonotype was counted ten times or more. The chain combines TRBV5-6 with TRBJ2-7; 7 bases agree with TRBD1. Unmatched junction bases numbered 1, after V lost 1 base and J lost 6 bases. The germline V gene has CDR1 SGHDT and CDR2 YYEEEE. The CDR3 is 12 amino acids. CDR3 DNA: TGTGCCAGCAGCTTGAACAGGGGCGAGCAGTACTTC. Its protein is CASSLNRGEQYF.

This clonotype was counted only a few times. The rearrangement joins TRBV12-3 or TRBV12-4 to TRBJ2-5; the D gene is possibly TRBD2 (6 bases). The CDR3 runs to 15 residues. V gave up 10 bases and J gave up 0 bases, with 18 bases separating them. The CDR3 spells CATNAPGTYQETQYF. The DNA for the CDR3 is TGTGCCACTAACGCACCCGGGACTTACCAAGAGACCCAGTACTTC.

This clonotype occurred many times. V gene TRBV10-3 combines with J gene TRBJ2-3, with D unclear. The CDR3 consists of 16 residues. V shed 2 bases and J shed 0 bases, with 12 bases lying between them. Germline V lookup: CDR1 ENHRY, CDR2 SYGVKD. The CDR3 protein is CAISEVEKSSTDTQYF. The CDR3 DNA sequence: TGTGCCATCAGTGAGGTGGAGAAATCTAGCACAGATACGCAGTATTTT.

This clonotype was counted between two and nine times. The chain links TRBV5-1 to TRBJ1-1; 8 nucleotides align to TRBD1. Per the germline V gene, CDR1 is SGHRS and CDR2 is YFSETQ. With V trimmed by 4 bases and J by 3 bases, 11 bases remained unmatched. This CDR3 comprises 16 residues. As DNA, the CDR3 is TGCGCCAGCAGCCCCGGACAGGGAGGCCCTTACACTGAAGCTTTCTTT. Its translation is CASSPGQGGPYTEAFF.

A few counts support this clonotype. This chain joins TRBV20-1 and TRBJ2-7; 9 bases line up with TRBD2. The germline V gene has CDR1 DFQATT and CDR2 SNEGSKA (reference sequence). The CDR3 is 14 residues long. V lost 2 bases, J lost 0 bases, and 2 bases stayed unmatched. CDR3 sequence reads: CSARPRGGSYEQYF. CDR3 in DNA: TGCAGTGCTAGACCGCGGGGGGGCTCCTACGAGCAGTACTTC.

In its sample, this clonotype was seen many times. The V call is TRBV5-6, the J call TRBJ2-3, with 7 bases fitting TRBD2. Germline V lookup: CDR1 SGHDT, CDR2 YYEEEE. Unmatched junction bases numbered 16, after V lost 5 bases and J lost 4 bases. The length of the CDR3 is 17 residues. The CDR3 is CASSKVGNRGESDTQYF. CDR3 DNA: TGTGCCAGCAGTAAAGTCGGGAACCGGGGGGAGTCAGATACGCAGTATTTT.

V is TRBV20-1 and J is TRBJ2-3; 9 nucleotides line up with TRBD2. V shed 5 bases and J 4 bases; nucleotides not matched to a gene: 10. Germline V gene sequence: CDR1 DFQATT, CDR2 SNEGSKA (reference sequence). CDR3 length: 15 amino acids. The CDR3 region has the DNA TGCAGTGCTCCCCGAGGGACTAGCAGATCAGATACGCAGTATTTT. Translating gives CSAPRGTSRSDTQYF.

The J gene is TRBJ1-2, the V gene TRBV6-1; weak D call: TRBD1 (5 bases). Trimming shortened V by 2 bases and J by 2 bases, and 9 bases separated the two germline ends. There are 14 residues in the CDR3. Germline CDR1 reads MNHNS; CDR2 reads SASEGT. The CDR3 region is CASSELGTNYGYTF. The CDR3 bases are TGTGCCAGCAGTGAACTGGGGACGAACTATGGCTACACCTTC.

In this sample, this clonotype turned up many times. The V gene is TRBV5-6, the J gene TRBJ2-5; no definite D call. The germline V and J ends were trimmed by 3 bases and 2 bases, with 8 bases remaining between them. CDR1 SGHDT and CDR2 YYEEEE come from the germline V gene. This CDR3 spans 13 amino acids. The CDR3 DNA reads TGTGCCAGCAGCTCTCAAAATCAAGAGACCCAGTACTTC. Translated, it gives CASSSQNQETQYF.

This chain joins TRBV5-1 and TRBJ2-7, with no clear D. CDR3 size: 13 residues. Trimming stripped 0 bases from V and 5 bases from J, with 9 bases between. CDR1 and CDR2 from the germline V gene are SGHRS and YFSETQ. The CDR3 DNA reads TGCGCCAGCAGCTTGGGGAGCTTGGACGAGCAGTACTTC. Its protein is CASSLGSLDEQYF.

This clonotype was picked up a small number of times. The V and J genes are TRBV29-1 and TRBJ1-2, with no clear D. Trimming cost V 5 bases and J 6 bases, with 13 bases left between them. The CDR3 is made up of 12 amino acids. Germline assignment: CDR1 SQVTM and CDR2 ANQGSEA. The CDR3 sequence: CSVLTGRDGYTF. The CDR3 region has the DNA TGCAGCGTTCTGACCGGACGGGATGGCTACACCTTC.

This clonotype has at least ten counts. The CDR3 region is CASSFTGFGNTIYF. CDR3 nucleotides: TGTGCCAGCAGCTTTACAGGGTTCGGAAACACCATATATTTT. The chain joins TRBV7-9 to TRBJ1-3; D may be TRBD1 (6 bases). The CDR3 runs to 14 residues. From germline, CDR1 is SEHNR and CDR2 FQNEAQ (reference sequence). V lost 3 bases, J lost 4 bases, and 10 bases lay in between.

This clonotype occurred many times. This chain uses TRBV2 with TRBJ2-1, with 9 nucleotides matching TRBD2. V shed 3 bases, J shed 6 bases, and the junction held 9 bases outside the gene matches. The germline V gene has CDR1 SNHLY and CDR2 FYNNEI. This CDR3 region has 16 residues. The CDR3 reads CASSEPPGLAVNEQFF. The CDR3 coding sequence is TGTGCCAGCAGTGAGCCTCCGGGACTAGCAGTCAATGAGCAGTTCTTC.

This clonotype was recorded at least ten times. V and J are TRBV5-1 and TRBJ2-1, with D perhaps TRBD2 (7 bases). The CDR3 runs 14 residues. Trimming shortened V by 5 bases and J by 7 bases, and 16 bases separated the two germline ends. Germline V gene lookup returns CDR1 SGHRS and CDR2 YFSETQ. The CDR3 DNA sequence: TGCGCCAGCAGTGGGGGGGCAGGATTAAATGAGCAGTTCTTC. It yields the protein CASSGGAGLNEQFF.

The rearrangement joins TRBV12-3 or TRBV12-4 to TRBJ1-1; no clear D. Trimming removed 6 bases from V and 3 bases from J, with 11 bases in between. The length of the CDR3 is 13 residues. The chain's CDR3 is CASRYHSDTEAFF. The CDR3, as DNA: TGTGCCAGCAGATACCACTCAGACACTGAAGCTTTCTTT.